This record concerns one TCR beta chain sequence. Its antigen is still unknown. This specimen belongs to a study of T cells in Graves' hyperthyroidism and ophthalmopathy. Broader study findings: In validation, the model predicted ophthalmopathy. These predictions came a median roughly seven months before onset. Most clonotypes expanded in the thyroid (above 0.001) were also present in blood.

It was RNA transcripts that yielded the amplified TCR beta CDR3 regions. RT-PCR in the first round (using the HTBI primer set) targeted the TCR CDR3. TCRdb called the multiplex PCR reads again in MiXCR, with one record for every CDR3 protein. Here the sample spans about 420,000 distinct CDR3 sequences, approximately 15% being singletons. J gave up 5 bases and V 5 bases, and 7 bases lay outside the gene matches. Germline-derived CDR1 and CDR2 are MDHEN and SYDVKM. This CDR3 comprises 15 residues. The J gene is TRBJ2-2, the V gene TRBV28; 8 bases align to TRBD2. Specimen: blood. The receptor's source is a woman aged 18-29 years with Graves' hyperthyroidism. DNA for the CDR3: TGTGCCAGCAGTCCCCGGGGGGGGCGGACCGGGGAGCTGTTTTTT. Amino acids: CASSPRGGRTGELFF.